The 28 T cell receptor beta chains in this list originate from one sample, sequenced in a study of blood T cells in healthy people across ages. Sample-barcoded 5' priming and a J-beta primer mix drove a second PCR of roughly 6 to 12 cycles. TCRdb reprocessed the 5' RACE reads with MiXCR, giving one entry per CDR3 protein. The repertoire holds about 1.1 million distinct CDR3 sequences, with roughly two fifths as singletons. Material: blood. Receptors were obtained from a man aged 18 to 35 in good health.

The chain joins TRBV5-1 to TRBJ1-1; D is uncertain. The V gene lost 2 bases and the J gene lost 3 bases, with 11 bases spanning the gap. The germline CDR1 and CDR2 sequences are SGHRS and YFSETQ. The CDR3 runs 14 residues. CDR3 in DNA: TGCGCCAGCAGCTTTTGGTTAAGGGACACTGAAGCTTTCTTT. Encoded protein: CASSFWLRDTEAFF.

As concerns this clonotype: One end of the junction fails to match germline, which may point to a read error. The V gene is TRBV6-2 or TRBV6-3, the J gene TRBJ1-5; D gene unclear. Germline assignment: CDR1 MNHEY and CDR2 SVGEGT. The CDR3 is made up of 13 amino acids. The CDR3 bases are TGTGCCGGCAGTTTTCGTAGCAATCAGCCCCAGCATTTT. Translating gives CAGSFRSNQPQHF.

The chain uses TRBV10-3 and TRBJ1-2; TRBD1 matches 9 bases. Germline V gene lookup returns CDR1 ENHRY and CDR2 SYGVKD. After removal of 8 bases from V and 3 bases from J, the junction contained 4 bases not matched to a gene. The CDR3 extends over 13 amino acids. DNA of the CDR3: TGTGCCATCGACAGGACAGGGGACTATGGCTACACCTTC. It translates to CAIDRTGDYGYTF.

The chain combines TRBV7-9 with TRBJ1-5; TRBD1 is a possible D gene (5 bases). CDR1 is SEHNR, CDR2 FQNEAQ, per germline (reference sequence). The CDR3 spans 16 residues. V lost 3 bases, J lost 2 bases, and 14 bases lay in between. CDR3 sequence: CASSFGASDGNQPQHF. CDR3 in DNA: TGTGCCAGCAGCTTCGGGGCTTCGGATGGCAATCAGCCCCAGCATTTT.

On this clonotype itself: A much larger clone differs by one base, so this may be a read error. The V gene is TRBV4-1, the J gene TRBJ2-3, with D possibly TRBD2 on 6 matching bases. The CDR3 has 17 amino acids. Germline V gives CDR1 MGHRA, CDR2 YSYEKL. V lost 0 bases and J 2 bases, leaving 15 bases between the germline ends. CDR3 sequence reads: CASSQDLAARFTDTQYF. The DNA of the CDR3 is TGCGCCAGCAGCCAAGATTTAGCGGCCAGGTTCACAGATACGCAGTATTTT.

V is TRBV20-1 and J is TRBJ1-4; TRBD1 matches 7 bases. The CDR3 loop spans 14 amino acids. Looked up from germline, CDR1 is DFQATT and CDR2 is SNEGSKA (reference sequence). V was clipped by 6 bases and J by 10 bases; unmatched bases: 14. The CDR3 protein is CSAPTTGSGAKLFF. The CDR3 DNA follows: TGCAGTGCCCCCACGACAGGGTCCGGGGCAAAACTGTTTTTT.

This clonotype showed up just a few times. This chain connects TRBV12-3 or TRBV12-4 to TRBJ2-7, with D possibly matching TRBD2 (5 bases). The V gene lost 6 bases and the J gene lost 3 bases, with 18 bases spanning the gap. The length of the CDR3 is 15 residues. The CDR3 DNA reads as TGTGCCAGCAGCCGTTCGGGGTGGGCCGACTACGAGCAGTACTTC. Residues: CASSRSGWADYEQYF.

A few counts support this clonotype. The chain is built from TRBV9 and TRBJ1-1; D call uncertain. The CDR3 has 16 amino acids. Germline V gene data show CDR1 as SGDLS and CDR2 as YYNGEE. The ends were cut back, 0 bases at V and 3 bases at J, with 15 bases in the middle. CDR3 region: CASSVGTHERYTEAFF. CDR3 DNA sequence: TGTGCCAGCAGCGTAGGTACCCACGAGAGGTACACTGAAGCTTTCTTT.

The sample holds a few counts of this clonotype. This chain links TRBV4-3 with TRBJ1-2; 8 nucleotides agree with TRBD1. J was trimmed by 4 bases and V by 0 bases; bases with no gene match: 13. Germline V gives CDR1 LGHNA, CDR2 YSLEER. This CDR3 region has 18 residues. CDR3 in DNA: TGCGCCAGCAGCCAAGATCGGTGGACAGGGATTGGGGTCTATGGCTACACCTTC. Translated, it gives CASSQDRWTGIGVYGYTF.

This clonotype was seen many times. The genes are TRBV29-1 and TRBJ2-7; 10 positions match TRBD1. Germline-derived CDR1 and CDR2 are SQVTM and ANQGSEA. V dropped 7 bases and J dropped 4; count of bases not matched to a gene: 7. This CDR3 is 13 amino acids long. CDR3: CSAIRDRGYEQYF. The DNA of the CDR3 is TGCAGCGCTATCCGGGACAGGGGTTACGAGCAGTACTTC.

The chain carries TRBV16 and TRBJ1-1, with D unresolved. Looked up from germline, CDR1 is KGHSY and CDR2 is FQNENV. V was cut by 1 base and J by 5 bases, with 11 bases left in between. The CDR3 runs to 14 residues. CDR3 in DNA: TGTGCCAGCAGCCAATTGACCGGGTGGACTGAAGCTTTCTTT. Protein sequence: CASSQLTGWTEAFF.

The chain employs TRBV5-1 and TRBJ1-2; TRBD1 agrees at 10 bases. The J segment lost 8 bases and the V segment lost 4 bases, leaving 14 bases of the junction unmatched. The length of the CDR3 is 16 residues. Germline CDR1 and CDR2: SGHRS and YFSETQ. CDR3 sequence (DNA): TGCGCCAGCAGCACTGAAGTCGGGACAGGGGAACAAGGCTACACCTTC. Its protein product is CASSTEVGTGEQGYTF.

The chain has TRBV12-3 or TRBV12-4 and TRBJ1-2; TRBD1 matches 8 bases. The V segment lost 1 base and the J segment 3 bases; nucleotides outside the gene matches: 7. The CDR3 has 16 amino acids. Here the CDR3 reads CASSLDRDRKHYGYTF. DNA for the CDR3: TGTGCCAGCAGTTTAGACCGGGACAGGAAACACTATGGCTACACCTTC.

The chain has TRBV29-1 and TRBJ2-2; 7 nucleotides align to TRBD1. J was trimmed by 0 bases and V by 7 bases; bases with no gene match: 5. This CDR3 has 14 amino acids. The germline V gene has CDR1 SQVTM and CDR2 ANQGSEA. CDR3 bases: TGCAGCGCCGAGGGGGCTACGAACACCGGGGAGCTGTTTTTT. Translated: CSAEGATNTGELFF.

This clonotype was detected only a few times. J is TRBJ1-3 and V is TRBV14, with D unclear. CDR1 SGHDN and CDR2 FVKESK come from the germline V gene. Trimming removed 2 bases from V and 0 bases from J, with 14 bases in between. This CDR3 has 17 amino acids. Written as DNA, the CDR3 is TGTGCCAGCAGCCAATTGACGGGGTTGAGCTCTGGAAACACCATATATTTT. It encodes CASSQLTGLSSGNTIYF.

The chain recombines TRBV5-1 with TRBJ2-1; TRBD2 agrees at 12 bases. The CDR3 has 15 amino acids. The V segment lost 3 bases and the J segment 9 bases; nucleotides outside the gene matches: 7. CDR1 and CDR2 (germline): SGHRS, YFSETQ. Here the CDR3 reads CASSYSSGGAFEQFF. CDR3 DNA sequence: TGCGCCAGCAGCTACTCTAGCGGGGGGGCATTTGAGCAGTTCTTC.

V usage is TRBV27 and J usage is TRBJ2-7, with D tentatively TRBD1 (5 bases). CDR1 is MNHEY and CDR2 is SMNVEV in the germline V gene (reference sequence). V gave up 6 bases and J gave up 5 bases, with 26 bases separating them. The CDR3 is 17 residues long. The CDR3 nucleotides read TGTGCCAGCAGCCGTTTTTGGGGTTCCAGAGAACAGGACGAGCAGTACTTC. Translated: CASSRFWGSREQDEQYF.

Concerning this clonotype itself: A much larger clonotype is one base distant, so this may be a read error. CDR3 sequence reads: CSASTPSRLADTQYF. As DNA, the CDR3 is TGCAGTGCTAGCACGCCTAGCAGGCTTGCAGATACGCAGTATTTT. The chain joins TRBV20-1 to TRBJ2-3; maybe TRBD2 (5 bases). V lost 3 bases and J 4 bases, leaving 17 bases between the germline ends. Germline V gene sequence: CDR1 DFQATT, CDR2 SNEGSKA (reference sequence). This CDR3 contains 15 residues.

This clonotype was seen repeatedly, ten times or more. The V call is TRBV7-9, the J call TRBJ2-7; 8 bases agree with TRBD1. Germline V CDR1 and CDR2: SEHNR, FQNEAQ (reference sequence). The CDR3 is made up of 14 amino acids. With V trimmed by 5 bases and J by 2 bases, 5 bases remained unmatched. The CDR3 loop reads CASSTGTGTYEQYF. CDR3 bases: TGTGCCAGCAGCACCGGGACAGGAACCTACGAGCAGTACTTC.

CDR3: CASSEAGGGKQFF. Written as DNA, the CDR3 is TGTGCCAGCAGTGAAGCGGGGGGGGGAAAGCAGTTCTTC. The rearrangement uses TRBV2 and TRBJ2-1, with 7 positions matching TRBD2. Germline CDR1 is SNHLY and CDR2 is FYNNEI. V was clipped by 0 bases and J by 11 bases; unmatched bases: 4. This CDR3 has 13 amino acids.

This clonotype was recorded a few times. This chain joins TRBV4-3 and TRBJ2-6; 7 nucleotides match TRBD2. The germline V gene has CDR1 LGHNA and CDR2 YSLEER. V shed 0 bases and J 0 bases; nucleotides not matched to a gene: 8. The CDR3 sequence is 19 residues long. Written as DNA, the CDR3 is TGCGCCAGCAGCCAAGATGGGCCTAGCGGTAGCTCTGGGGCCAACGTCCTGACTTTC. Translation: CASSQDGPSGSSGANVLTF.

The J gene is TRBJ2-7, the V gene TRBV27; possible D gene TRBD1, 5 bases. CDR1 and CDR2 from the germline V gene are MNHEY and SMNVEV (reference sequence). The CDR3 loop spans 11 amino acids. The germline V and J ends were trimmed by 7 bases and 6 bases, with 10 bases remaining between them. The CDR3 nucleotides are TGTGCCAGCAAGCAGGGTTGCGAGCAGTACTTC. This encodes CASKQGCEQYF.

This clonotype has a handful of counts. The gene calls are TRBV7-2 and TRBJ2-5; possibly TRBD1 for D (5 bases). The CDR3 runs to 16 residues. V lost 5 bases, J lost 3 bases, and 19 bases lay in between. Germline CDR1 SGHTA, CDR2 FQGNSA. Here the CDR3 reads CASSPNFDRYKETQYF. DNA for the CDR3: TGTGCCAGCAGCCCCAACTTCGACAGATATAAAGAGACCCAGTACTTC.

This clonotype turned up a few times. The chain links TRBV7-8 to TRBJ2-3, with 9 bases aligning to TRBD2. From germline, CDR1 is SGHVS and CDR2 FQNEAQ. V lost 4 bases and J lost 5; bases outside the gene matches: 7. The CDR3 loop spans 15 amino acids. In DNA, the CDR3 is TGTGCCAGCAGCTCCAAGCGGGGGGCAATAGATACGCAGTATTTT. Translated: CASSSKRGAIDTQYF.

This clonotype was observed a few times. The genes are TRBV27 and TRBJ2-3, with D unclear. Per the germline V gene, CDR1 is MNHEY and CDR2 is SMNVEV (reference sequence). Trimming removed 0 bases at V and 4 bases at J, with 8 bases between. The CDR3 has 14 residues. The chain's CDR3 is CASSLSRRPDTQYF. The CDR3 DNA reads as TGTGCCAGCAGTTTATCCCGCCGCCCAGATACGCAGTATTTT.

This chain joins TRBV12-3 or TRBV12-4 and TRBJ2-2; TRBD2 matches 7 bases. Trimming took 7 bases from V and 3 from J; bases not matched to a gene: 5. The CDR3 spans 14 residues. This CDR3 reads CASIAGDDTGELFF. CDR3 sequence (DNA): TGTGCCAGCATCGCGGGGGACGACACCGGGGAGCTGTTTTTT.

The table lists this clonotype with a few counts. The chain combines TRBV6-2 or TRBV6-3 with TRBJ2-7, with D uncertain. Trimming removed 5 bases at V and 3 bases at J, with 17 bases between. Per the germline V gene, CDR1 is MNHEY and CDR2 is SVGEGT. The CDR3 sequence is 15 residues long. CDR3 DNA sequence: TGTGCCAGCAGTCCCCCCAGCGAACTCCACTACGAGCAGTACTTC. It translates to CASSPPSELHYEQYF.

The chain couples TRBV7-2 to TRBJ2-6; D uncertain. The CDR3 has 17 amino acids. Germline V gives CDR1 SGHTA, CDR2 FQGNSA. Trimming pared 1 base from V and 0 bases from J, leaving 10 bases between. The CDR3 is CASSLVVASSGANVLTF. CDR3 coding DNA: TGTGCCAGCAGCTTAGTAGTGGCATCCTCTGGGGCCAACGTCCTGACTTTC.